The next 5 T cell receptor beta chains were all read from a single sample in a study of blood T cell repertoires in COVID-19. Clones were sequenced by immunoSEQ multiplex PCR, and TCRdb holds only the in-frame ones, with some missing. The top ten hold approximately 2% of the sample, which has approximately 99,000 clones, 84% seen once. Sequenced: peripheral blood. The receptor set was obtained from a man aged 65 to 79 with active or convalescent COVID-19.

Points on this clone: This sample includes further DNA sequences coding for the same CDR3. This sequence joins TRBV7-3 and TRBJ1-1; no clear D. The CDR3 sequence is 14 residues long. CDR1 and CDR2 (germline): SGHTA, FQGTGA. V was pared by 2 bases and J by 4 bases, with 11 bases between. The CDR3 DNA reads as TGTGCCAGCAGCTTAGGGCAGGCGGGCACTGAAGCTTTCTTT. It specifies CASSLGQAGTEAFF. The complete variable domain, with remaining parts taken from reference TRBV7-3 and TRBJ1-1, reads GAGVSQTPSNKVTEKGKYVELRCDPISGHTALYWYRQSLGQGPEFLIYFQGTGAADDSGLPNDRFFAVRPEGSVSTLKIQRTERGDSAVYLCASSLGQAGTEAFFGQGTRLTVV.

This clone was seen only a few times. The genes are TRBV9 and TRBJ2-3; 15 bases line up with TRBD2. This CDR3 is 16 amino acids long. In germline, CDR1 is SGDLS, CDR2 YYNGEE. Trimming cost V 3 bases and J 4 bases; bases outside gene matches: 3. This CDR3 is CASSAWTSGGADTQYF. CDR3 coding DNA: TGTGCCAGCAGCGCTTGGACTAGCGGGGGGGCAGATACGCAGTATTTT. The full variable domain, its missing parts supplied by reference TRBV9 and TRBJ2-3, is DSGVTQTPKHLITATGQRVTLRCSPRSGDLSVYWYQQSLDQGLQFLIQYYNGEERAKGNILERFSAQQFPDLHSELNLSSLELGDSALYFCASSAWTSGGADTQYFGPGTRLTVL.

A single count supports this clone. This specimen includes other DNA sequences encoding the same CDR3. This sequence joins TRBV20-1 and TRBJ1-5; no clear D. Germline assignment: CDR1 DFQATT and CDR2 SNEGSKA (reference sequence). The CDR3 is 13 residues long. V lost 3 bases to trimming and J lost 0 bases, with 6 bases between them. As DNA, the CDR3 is TGCAGTGCTAGTCTCAGTAGCAATCAGCCCCAGCATTTT. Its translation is CSASLSSNQPQHF.

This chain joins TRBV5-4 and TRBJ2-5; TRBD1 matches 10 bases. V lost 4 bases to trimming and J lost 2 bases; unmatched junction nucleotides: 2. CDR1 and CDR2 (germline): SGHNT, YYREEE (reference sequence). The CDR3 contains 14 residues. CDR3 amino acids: CASSTGQGQETQYF. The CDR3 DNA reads TGTGCCAGCAGCACGGGACAGGGGCAAGAGACCCAGTACTTC. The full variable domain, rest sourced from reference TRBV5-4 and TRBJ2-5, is ETGVTQSPTHLIKTRGQQVTLRCSSQSGHNTVSWYQQALGQGPQFIFQYYREEENGRGNFPPRFSGLQFPNYSSELNVNALELDDSALYLCASSTGQGQETQYFGPGTRLLVL.

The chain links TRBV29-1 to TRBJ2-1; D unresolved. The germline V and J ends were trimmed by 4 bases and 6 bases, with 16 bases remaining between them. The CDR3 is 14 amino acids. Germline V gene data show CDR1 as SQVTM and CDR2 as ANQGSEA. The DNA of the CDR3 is TGCAGCGTTGGGAGAGGCTTGGGTGTCAATGAGCAGTTCTTC. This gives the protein CSVGRGLGVNEQFF.